This T cell receptor beta chain is from a study of CD8+CD57+ T cells in acquired aplastic anemia. Background on the study: The average for DNA from sorted CD4+ and CD8+ cells was about 3.3 ug. For CD4+ cells, healthy donors had an average of roughly 11 million reads. Study results and limitations: Patients and controls shared twenty-nine CD8+ CDR3 sequences.

Genomic DNA constituted the template upon which TCR beta VDJ and CDR3 profiling was performed. TCRdb redid the calling of the reads with MiXCR, one entry per CDR3 protein. The data contain under 200,000 distinct CDR3 sequences, roughly 40% of them singletons. The length of the CDR3 is 15 residues. Trimming shortened V by 2 bases and J by 0 bases, and 5 bases separated the two germline ends. Per the germline V gene, CDR1 is SNHLY and CDR2 is FYNNEI. This clonotype appeared many times. Its target is not known. This sequence joins TRBV2 and TRBJ2-6; D remains unclear. Input material: sorted CD4+, CD8+, or CD8+CD57+ T cells (not recorded which) from PBMCs. The TCR sequence derives from a human donor in good health. DNA for the CDR3: TGTGCCAGCAGTGAACAGGCCTCTGGGGCCAACGTCCTGACTTTC. This codes for CASSEQASGANVLTF.